These T cell receptor beta chains were read from a single sample in a study of vaccination effects on CD4 cells after COVID-19. Antigens of these TCRs are unknown. Profiled with immunoSEQ multiplex PCR; TCRdb holds only in-frame clones, not every one. The profile shows around 22,000 clones, about 72% of them singletons. The specimen comprised CD4+ T cells from PBMCs cultured with HCoV-229E spike peptides, sampled after COVID-19 vaccination. The receptors come from a human donor who received a COVID-19 vaccine. Both conserved end residues are part of each CDR3. D genes are given only for firm matches. Expanded clones are given a class, and other clones once, few, many or no size at all.

CDR3 DNA	CDR3 protein	clone size	J gene	D gene	V gene
TGCGCCAGCAGCGAAAAGCCCCGTTTCGGGACAGGGGACTACGAGCAGTACTTC	CASSEKPRFGTGDYEQYF	NA	TRBJ2-7	TRBD1	TRBV4-1
TGTGCCAGCAGCCTACAGAAGGAAAAAGCTTTCTTT	CASSLQKEKAFF	NA	TRBJ1-1	NA	TRBV7-9
TGTGCCAGCTCAAAGGGACAGGGGGGCACTGAAGCTTTCTTT	CASSKGQGGTEAFF	once	TRBJ1-1	TRBD1	TRBV18
TGTGCCTGGAGTTTGAAGGGGGCTGATGGCTACACCTTC	CAWSLKGADGYTF	NA	TRBJ1-2	TRBD1	TRBV30
TGTGCCAGCAGCCAAGGCCAGGGGAGCAATCAGCCCCAGCATTTT	CASSQGQGSNQPQHF	NA	TRBJ1-5	NA	TRBV14
TGTGCCAGCAACACGAGAAGGACAGGTTATGGCTACACCTTC	CASNTRRTGYGYTF	NA	TRBJ1-2	TRBD1	TRBV6-5
TGTGCCAGCAATGGGAAATACACCGGGGAGCTGTTTTTT	CASNGKYTGELFF	NA	TRBJ2-2	NA	TRBV6-1
TGTGCCAGCTCACCCTCTAGCGGGGAGACCCAGTACTTC	CASSPSSGETQYF	NA	TRBJ2-5	TRBD2	TRBV18
TGTGCCATCAGTGAAACCCAGAACACCATATATTTT	CAISETQNTIYF	few	TRBJ1-3	NA	TRBV10-3
TGCGCCAGCAGCCCCGCGGGGCCCGACACCGGGGAGCTGTTTTTT	CASSPAGPDTGELFF	NA	TRBJ2-2	NA	TRBV5-1
TGTGCCAGCAGCAGAGACAGGGGCGGCCAAGAGACCCAGTACTTC	CASSRDRGGQETQYF	NA	TRBJ2-5	TRBD1	TRBV11-2
TGCGCCAGCGGGCAGGATCAAGATACGCAGTATTTT	CASGQDQDTQYF	few	TRBJ2-3	NA	TRBV5-1
TGTGCCAGCTCACCACAGGTGGCGGAAAATGGGTACGAGCAGTACTTC	CASSPQVAENGYEQYF	NA	TRBJ2-7	NA	TRBV18
TGTGCCAGCAGAGGGAGCGAGAGCAATGAGCAGTTCTTC	CASRGSESNEQFF	NA	TRBJ2-1	NA	TRBV11-3
TGTGCCAGCAGTCTCTCAGCGGGGGGCACAGATACGCAGTATTTT	CASSLSAGGTDTQYF	NA	TRBJ2-3	TRBD2	TRBV6-5
TGTGCCAGCAGCCGGAGGACAGGGGTCGATGAAAAACTGTTTTTT	CASSRRTGVDEKLFF	few	TRBJ1-4	TRBD1	TRBV11-2
TGTGCCAGCAGTGGCCGAGAAGGGGGAGCGGAAGATGAAAAACTGTTTTTT	CASSGREGGAEDEKLFF	NA	TRBJ1-4	NA	TRBV25-1
TGTGCCAGCAGTGAAGTACCAGGGATTCAAGAGACCCAGTACTTC	CASSEVPGIQETQYF	NA	TRBJ2-5	NA	TRBV6-1
TGTGCCAGCAGCCACGGGACTGGCGGGGAGCTGTTTTTT	CASSHGTGGELFF	few	TRBJ2-2	NA	TRBV7-7
TGTGCCAGTAGTATAGACGGGAACTATGGCTACACCTTC	CASSIDGNYGYTF	NA	TRBJ1-2	NA	TRBV19
TGTGCCAGCAGCCCCCGATTTGGGGATAGAGGCTATGGCTACACCTTC	CASSPRFGDRGYGYTF	NA	TRBJ1-2	NA	TRBV9
TGTGCCAGCGTGGGTAGTGGGGCCAACGTCCTGACTTTC	CASVGSGANVLTF	NA	TRBJ2-6	NA	TRBV6-5
TGTGCCAGCATCCCGGCAGGGTCCAACGGGGAGCTGTTTTTT	CASIPAGSNGELFF	few	TRBJ2-2	NA	TRBV2
TGTGCCAGCAGCTTGGAGGAAACTGGGACAGATACGCAGTATTTT	CASSLEETGTDTQYF	NA	TRBJ2-3	NA	TRBV5-4
TGTGCCTGGAGTGTAGGCATACTTAGCAATCAGCCCCAGCATTTT	CAWSVGILSNQPQHF	NA	TRBJ1-5	NA	TRBV30
TGTGCCAGCAGTGAGCCGACAGGGCTAGAGACCCAGTACTTC	CASSEPTGLETQYF	NA	TRBJ2-5	TRBD1	TRBV25-1
TGTGCCAGCAGGAACACAAAGAACACTGAAGCTTTCTTT	CASRNTKNTEAFF	NA	TRBJ1-1	NA	TRBV2
TGCAGCGTTGCACCCGGGACTAGCGGGGGGACCACAGATACGCAGTATTTT	CSVAPGTSGGTTDTQYF	NA	TRBJ2-3	TRBD2	TRBV29-1
TGTGCCAGCTCACCCCGACAGCAAGAGACCCAGTACTTC	CASSPRQQETQYF	NA	TRBJ2-5	NA	TRBV18
TGTGCCAGCAGCTTGGCCGGTAGGGTTTATAGCAATCAGCCCCAGCATTTT	CASSLAGRVYSNQPQHF	NA	TRBJ1-5	NA	TRBV5-8
TGTGCCAGCAGAACGGGGGGACAAACAGTTGCAGATACGCAGTATTTT	CASRTGGQTVADTQYF	NA	TRBJ2-3	NA	TRBV2
TGTGCCAGCACCACCGACAGAACTATGGGCTACACCTTC	CASTTDRTMGYTF	NA	TRBJ1-2	NA	TRBV11-2
TGTGCCAGCAGAAGGACTAGCGGGAACACCGGGGAGCTGTTTTTT	CASRRTSGNTGELFF	NA	TRBJ2-2	TRBD2	TRBV2
TGTGCCAGCAGCTTAGAACAGGGAGGAGTAGACAATGAGCAGTTCTTC	CASSLEQGGVDNEQFF	NA	TRBJ2-1	NA	TRBV11-3
TGTGCCAGCAGGTCCGACAGTGAAGGTTTTCGTCAGCCCCAGCATTTT	CASRSDSEGFRQPQHF	medium-sized	TRBJ1-5	NA	TRBV27
TGTGCCAGCAGTTTAGTTCAGGGCTTGGGGACTGAAGCTTTCTTT	CASSLVQGLGTEAFF	NA	TRBJ1-1	NA	TRBV28
TGTGCCAGCAGCTTAGGCCAGGGTGTAAAGACCCAGTACTTC	CASSLGQGVKTQYF	NA	TRBJ2-5	NA	TRBV11-1
TGTGCCAGCAGTTGGTCAGCGGGGGGGTTATACGAGCAGTACTTC	CASSWSAGGLYEQYF	few	TRBJ2-7	TRBD2	TRBV5-4
TGTGCCAGCCGCCTGCGGACCTACCTAGGGGTAGATAATTCACCCCTCCACTTT	CASRLRTYLGVDNSPLHF	NA	TRBJ1-6	NA	TRBV25-1